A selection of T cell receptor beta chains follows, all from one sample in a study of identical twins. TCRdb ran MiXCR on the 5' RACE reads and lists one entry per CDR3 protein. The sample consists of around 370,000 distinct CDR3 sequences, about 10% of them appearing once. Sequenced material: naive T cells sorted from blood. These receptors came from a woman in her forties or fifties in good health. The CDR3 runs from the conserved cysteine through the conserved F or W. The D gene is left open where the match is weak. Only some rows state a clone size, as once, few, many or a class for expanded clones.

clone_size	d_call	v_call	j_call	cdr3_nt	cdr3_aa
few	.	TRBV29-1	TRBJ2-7	TGCAGCGTTGAAGCTGTGGGGGTCTCCGAGCAGTACTTC	CSVEAVGVSEQYF
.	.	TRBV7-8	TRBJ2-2	TGTGCCAGCAGCTTAGATTCAGTTATCACCGGGGAGCTGTTTTTT	CASSLDSVITGELFF
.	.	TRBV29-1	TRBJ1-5	TGCAGCGTTGGGTCCGGGAGAAGTCAGCCCCAGCATTTT	CSVGSGRSQPQHF
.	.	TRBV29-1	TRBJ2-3	TGCAGCGTTGAACCACCCGGCCGCACCGATACGCAGTATTTT	CSVEPPGRTDTQYF
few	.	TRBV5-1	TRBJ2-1	TGCGCCAGCAGCTTGGTGGTGGGCTATGAGCAGTTCTTC	CASSLVVGYEQFF
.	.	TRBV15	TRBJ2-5	TGTGCCACCAGCAGTGCCCCAGGGGGGGAAGAGACCCAGTACTTC	CATSSAPGGEETQYF
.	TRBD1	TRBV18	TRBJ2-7	TGTGCCAGCTCACCAAGGGGACAGGGTAACAACGAGCAGTACTTC	CASSPRGQGNNEQYF
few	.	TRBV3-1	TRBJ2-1	TGTGCCAGCAGCCAAGATAAGCTAGCAGAATACAATGAGCAGTTCTTC	CASSQDKLAEYNEQFF
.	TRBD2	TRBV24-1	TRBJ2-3	TGTGCCACCAGTGGTATGGCTAGCGGGTCCACAGATACGCAGTATTTT	CATSGMASGSTDTQYF
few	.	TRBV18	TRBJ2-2	TGTGCCAGCTCACCAGCGACAACCAGAACTACCGGGGAGCTGTTTTTT	CASSPATTRTTGELFF
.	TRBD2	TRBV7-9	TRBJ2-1	TGTGCCAGCAGCCGGAGACTAGCGGGAGGGGGTGAGCAGTTCTTC	CASSRRLAGGGEQFF
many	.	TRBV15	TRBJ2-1	TGTGCCACCAGCAGAGAAGGACGTGAGCAGTTCTTC	CATSREGREQFF
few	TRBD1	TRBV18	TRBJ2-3	TGTGCCAGCTCACCAGACACGGCAGGGGGAGATACGCAGTATTTT	CASSPDTAGGDTQYF
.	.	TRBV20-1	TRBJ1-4	TGCAGTGCTAGAGCTATTGATCCAGGACACCTTAATGAAAAACTGTTTTTT	CSARAIDPGHLNEKLFF
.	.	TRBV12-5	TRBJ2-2	TGTGCTAGTGGGATGGGGCGGATGAACACCGGGGAGCTGTTTTTT	CASGMGRMNTGELFF
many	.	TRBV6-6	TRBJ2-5	TGTGCCAGCAGTTACTCACTAGGCGGGTACCAAGAGACCCAGTACTTC	CASSYSLGGYQETQYF
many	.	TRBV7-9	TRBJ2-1	TGTGCCAGCAGCTTAGAACAGAGCTTAAATGAGCAGTTCTTC	CASSLEQSLNEQFF
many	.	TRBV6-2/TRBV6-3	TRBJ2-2	TGTGCCAGCACGAAGACAGGGAACACCGGGGAGCTGTTTTTT	CASTKTGNTGELFF
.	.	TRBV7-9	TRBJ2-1	TGTGCCAGCAGCTTAGCTGGACAGCAACGGGATGAGCAGTTCTTC	CASSLAGQQRDEQFF
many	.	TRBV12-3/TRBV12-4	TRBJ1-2	TGTGCCAGCAGTTTAGCGCGGGGGGTTTATGGCTACACCTTC	CASSLARGVYGYTF
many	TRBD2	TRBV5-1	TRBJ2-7	TGCGCCAGCAGCTCTATGCCGGGGGGTTACGAGCAGTACTTC	CASSSMPGGYEQYF
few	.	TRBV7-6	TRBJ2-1	TGTGCCAGCAGCCCCTTAGCAGACAGTCTCAACGGTGAGCAGTTCTTC	CASSPLADSLNGEQFF
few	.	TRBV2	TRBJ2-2	TGTGCCAGCCAAACCCAACAAGCCGGGGAGCTGTTTTTT	CASQTQQAGELFF
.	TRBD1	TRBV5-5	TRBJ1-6	TGTGCCAGCACCCCGGGACAGGGGTATTCACCCCTCCACTTT	CASTPGQGYSPLHF
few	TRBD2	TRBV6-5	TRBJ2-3	TGTGCCACCTTAGCGGGAGGGTTGGATACGCAGTATTTT	CATLAGGLDTQYF
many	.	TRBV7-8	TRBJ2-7	TGTGCCAGCAGCTTACCTGAGGCGGCGGAGCAGTACTTC	CASSLPEAAEQYF
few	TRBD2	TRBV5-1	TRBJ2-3	TGCGCCAGCAGCTCCGGGACTAGCGGACGCACAGATACGCAGTATTTT	CASSSGTSGRTDTQYF
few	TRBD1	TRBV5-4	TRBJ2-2	TGTGCCAGCAGCTCGCAGGGGGCGCCGATCACCGGGGAGCTGTTTTTT	CASSSQGAPITGELFF
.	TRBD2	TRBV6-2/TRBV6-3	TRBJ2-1	TGTGCCACACTGCGGGAGGGGGCCTACAATGAGCAGTTCTTC	CATLREGAYNEQFF
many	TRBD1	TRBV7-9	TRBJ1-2	TGTGCCAGCAGCTTAGTCAACCGGGACAGTCGTGGCTACACCTTC	CASSLVNRDSRGYTF
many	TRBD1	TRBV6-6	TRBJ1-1	TGTGCCAGCAGTCGACAGGGGGAGGGCACTGAAGCTTTCTTT	CASSRQGEGTEAFF
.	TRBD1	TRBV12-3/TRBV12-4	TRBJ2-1	TGTGCCAGCAGGCAGCCGGGACAGGGGCCGAACAATGAGCAGTTCTTC	CASRQPGQGPNNEQFF
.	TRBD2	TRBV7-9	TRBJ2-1	TGTGCCAGCAGCTTAGGTACTAGCGGGCAGACGTTCTTC	CASSLGTSGQTFF
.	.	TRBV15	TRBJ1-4	TGTGCCACCAGCCCCCACGGCGACGCCAAAAGGGATGAAAAACTGTTTTTT	CATSPHGDAKRDEKLFF
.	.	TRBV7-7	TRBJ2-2	TGTGCCAGCAGCTTAACCCACAGGGCCGTTGCCGGGGAGCTGTTTTTT	CASSLTHRAVAGELFF
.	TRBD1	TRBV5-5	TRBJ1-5	TGTGCCAGCAGCTTTGTATTCGGACAGGGTAGCAATCAGCCCCAGCATTTT	CASSFVFGQGSNQPQHF
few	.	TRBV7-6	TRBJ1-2	TGTGCCAGCAGCTTAGCGGAAGGGGGCTATGGCTACACCTTC	CASSLAEGGYGYTF
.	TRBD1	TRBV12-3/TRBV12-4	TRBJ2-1	TGTGCCAGCAGTTCGGGGACAGGGGTGAGGAATGAGCAGTTCTTC	CASSSGTGVRNEQFF
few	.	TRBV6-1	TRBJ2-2	TGTGCCAGCAGTGAAGCGCTATTTTTTCGGGACCCGGGGACCGGGGAGCTGTTTTTT	CASSEALFFRDPGTGELFF
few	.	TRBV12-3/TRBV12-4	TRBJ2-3	TGTGCCAGCAGTTTATTCCGGGATTTGAGGGATACGCAGTATTTT	CASSLFRDLRDTQYF
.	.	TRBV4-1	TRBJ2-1	TGCGCCAGCAGCCAAGTTTTGACTCCGGGGGGCTGGGATGAGCAGTTCTTC	CASSQVLTPGGWDEQFF
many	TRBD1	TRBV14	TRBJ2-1	TGTGCCAGCAGCCAAGGGGGCCTCCGGGACAGTTACAATGAGCAGTTCTTC	CASSQGGLRDSYNEQFF
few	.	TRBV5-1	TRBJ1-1	TGCGCCAGCAGCTTTAATCAGAACACTGAAGCTTTCTTT	CASSFNQNTEAFF